These T cell receptor beta chains were read from a single sample in a study of beta chain features in type 1 diabetes. Assay: immunoSEQ multiplex PCR; the TCRdb copy retains only in-frame clones and omits some. The sample includes 350,000 to 400,000 clones, about 15% seen only once; the top ten take more than 0.015%. Specimen: naive CD4+ T cells from blood. All receptors derive from a woman between 18 and 29 years old in good health. Both conserved end residues are part of each CDR3. The D gene is left open where the match is weak. The listing skips clone size in some rows; elsewhere it reads once, few, many or a size class.

>TRBD1|-|TRBV7-9|TRBJ1-4
TGTGCCAGCAAGACGGGACAGGGGGTTGAAAAACTGTTTTTT
CASKTGQGVEKLFF
>TRBD1|-|TRBV27|TRBJ2-3
TGTGCCACCGGGGGACAGGCGCTCTCCCGCACAGATACGCAGTATTTT
CATGGQALSRTDTQYF
>TRBD1|-|TRBV5-1|TRBJ1-1
TGCGCCAGCAGCTTAACGACAGGGGGCACTGAAGCTTTCTTT
CASSLTTGGTEAFF
>-|few|TRBV4-2|TRBJ2-3
TGTGCCAGCAGCCAAGATAGTGTAGGAGGGGGCGCAGATACGCAGTATTTT
CASSQDSVGGGADTQYF
>-|-|TRBV5-1|TRBJ2-2
TGCGCCAGCAGCTTGGAACGGGTTACCGGGGAGCTGTTTTTT
CASSLERVTGELFF
>TRBD1|-|TRBV14|TRBJ2-7
TGTGCCAGCAGCCGGGGACAGGGGGGCTACGAGCAGTACTTC
CASSRGQGGYEQYF
>-|-|TRBV29-1|TRBJ2-1
TGCAGCGTTGTTCCCACAGGGAGAGTCTACAATGAGCAGTTCTTC
CSVVPTGRVYNEQFF
>TRBD2|-|TRBV27|TRBJ2-1
TGTGCCAGCACCCCTAGCGGGAGGTCCTACAATGAGCAGTTCTTC
CASTPSGRSYNEQFF
>TRBD2|-|TRBV4-1|TRBJ2-7
TGCGCCAGCAGCCAAGTTTTACTAGCGTCGTACGAGCAGTACTTC
CASSQVLLASYEQYF
>-|few|TRBV5-1|TRBJ2-7
TGCGCCAGCAGCTTAACGACAGGCCCCTACGAGCAGTACTTC
CASSLTTGPYEQYF
>-|-|TRBV29-1|TRBJ2-1
TGCAGCGTTGGTAGACGGGACAATGAGCAGTTCTTC
CSVGRRDNEQFF
>TRBD1|-|TRBV2|TRBJ1-5
TGTGCCAGCAGTACCGGGACAGGGGGCAGGAGGGGCAATCAGCCCCAGCATTTT
CASSTGTGGRRGNQPQHF
>-|-|TRBV5-1|TRBJ2-1
TGCGCCAGCAGCTTGGGGGCTAGCCAGGTTGAGCAGTTCTTC
CASSLGASQVEQFF
>TRBD2|few|TRBV9|TRBJ2-7
TGTGCCAGCAGCCCTCCGTCGGCGGGAGGGTCCCACGAGCAGTACTTC
CASSPPSAGGSHEQYF
>-|-|TRBV28|TRBJ1-1
TGTGCCAGCAGTGCGGACAGATACACTGAAGCTTTCTTT
CASSADRYTEAFF
>-|-|TRBV5-4|TRBJ2-4
TGTGCCAGCAGCTTGGAGGTAGGAGCGGCCAAAAACATTCAGTACTTC
CASSLEVGAAKNIQYF
>-|few|TRBV30|TRBJ1-2
TGTGCCTGGAGGGGTCTGACAAACTATGGCTACACCTTC
CAWRGLTNYGYTF
>TRBD2|few|TRBV5-1|TRBJ2-1
TGCGCCAGCAGCCCAGCGGGAGGGCACAATGAGCAGTTCTTC
CASSPAGGHNEQFF
>-|-|TRBV29-1|TRBJ2-7
TGCAGCGTTGAATTTCAGAACTCCTACGAGCAGTACTTC
CSVEFQNSYEQYF
>TRBD2|-|TRBV5-1|TRBJ2-1
TGCGCCAGCAGCTTGTCTCTTAGCGGGGATAGCTCCTACAATGAGCAGTTCTTC
CASSLSLSGDSSYNEQFF
>-|-|TRBV30|TRBJ2-5
TGTGCCTGGAGTCCTCGAGAGACCCAGTACTTC
CAWSPRETQYF
>TRBD1|few|TRBV30|TRBJ1-1
TGTGCCTGGGGAACGACAGGGACCTTTGAAGCTTTCTTT
CAWGTTGTFEAFF
>TRBD1|few|TRBV28|TRBJ2-3
TGTGCCAGCTTAACTCCGGGACAGGATCAGTATTTT
CASLTPGQDQYF
>TRBD2|-|TRBV9|TRBJ2-1
TGTGCCAGCAGCGTAGTTAGCGGGAGCAATGAGCAGTTCTTC
CASSVVSGSNEQFF
>TRBD1|-|TRBV19|TRBJ2-1
TGTGCCAGTAGTAACACCGGGACAGGGGGCTTAAAGCAGTTCTTC
CASSNTGTGGLKQFF
>-|few|TRBV29-1|TRBJ2-1
TGCAGCGTACAACGGAGACTAACTCCCGGTGAGCAGTTCTTC
CSVQRRLTPGEQFF
>-|-|TRBV7-9|TRBJ1-5
TGTGCCAGCAGCTTAGCGGCAGGGAGCAATCAGCCCCAGCATTTT
CASSLAAGSNQPQHF
>TRBD1|few|TRBV9|TRBJ2-5
TGTGCCAGCAGCCTCGGGACAGTTCCCAGGGGGGAGACCCAGTACTTC
CASSLGTVPRGETQYF
>TRBD1|-|TRBV30|TRBJ1-2
TGTGCCGGGGGCGCACAACAGGGGATTGTCTCTGGCTACACCTTC
CAGGAQQGIVSGYTF
>TRBD1|few|TRBV5-1|TRBJ2-6
TGCGCCAGCAGTTATACAGGGGATGGGGCCAACGTCCTGACTTTC
CASSYTGDGANVLTF
>-|-|TRBV14|TRBJ1-2
TGTGCCAGCAGCCAAACAGGCTATGGCTACACCTTC
CASSQTGYGYTF
>TRBD2|-|TRBV2|TRBJ2-7
TGTGCCAGCACGGGGACTAGCGGGAGTGTCCACGAGCAGTACTTC
CASTGTSGSVHEQYF
>-|-|TRBV11-2|TRBJ1-1
TGTGCCAGCAGCTTAATAAGGGGGAACACTGAAGCTTTCTTT
CASSLIRGNTEAFF
>-|few|TRBV4-3|TRBJ1-5
TGCGCCAGCAGCCAAGATCTGACAGTTGGCAATCAGCCCCAGCATTTT
CASSQDLTVGNQPQHF
>-|few|TRBV5-8|TRBJ2-1
TGTGCCAGCAGCTCCGCAAAGGGAGTAAGGTCCTACAATGAGCAGTTCTTC
CASSSAKGVRSYNEQFF
>TRBD2|-|TRBV2|TRBJ2-7
TGTGCCAGCAGTGAATTCGGACTAGCGGGAGACTACGAGCAGTACTTC
CASSEFGLAGDYEQYF
>TRBD1|-|TRBV18|TRBJ2-7
TGTGCCAGCTCTCACAGGGGGAGCACCTACGAGCAGTACTTC
CASSHRGSTYEQYF
>TRBD1|few|TRBV5-1|TRBJ2-1
TGCGCCAGCAGCTTGGGACAGGGGGCTAGCGGTGAGCAGTTCTTC
CASSLGQGASGEQFF
>-|few|TRBV30|TRBJ1-1
TGTGCCTTGGAGAGGGCTGAAGCTTTCTTT
CALERAEAFF
>TRBD1|-|TRBV11-3|TRBJ1-1
TGTGCCAGCAGCTTAACAGGGGGAACTGAAGCTTTCTTT
CASSLTGGTEAFF
>TRBD1|-|TRBV19|TRBJ1-5
TGTGCCAGTAGTAGGGACAGCTCTAGCAATCAGCCCCAGCATTTT
CASSRDSSSNQPQHF
>TRBD1|-|TRBV19|TRBJ1-2
TGTGCCAGTAGTGGACAGGGGTATGGCTACACCTTC
CASSGQGYGYTF
>-|few|TRBV19|TRBJ2-1
TGTGCCAGTAGTATGGTTCGGGGTTCGGTCAATGAGCAGTTCTTC
CASSMVRGSVNEQFF
>TRBD2|few|TRBV5-6|TRBJ2-7
TGTGCCAGCAGCCCGCTTAGCGGGAGCCTCTACGAGCAGTACTTC
CASSPLSGSLYEQYF
>-|-|TRBV25-1|TRBJ2-4
TGTGCCAGCGGAGCTAGCGCAGGGAACATTCAGTACTTC
CASGASAGNIQYF
>-|-|TRBV9|TRBJ2-6
TGTGCCAGCAGCGTACACAGGTTGCATGCTGGGGCCAACGTCCTGACTTTC
CASSVHRLHAGANVLTF
>-|few|TRBV29-1|TRBJ2-1
TGCAGCGCCGGACAGAATGAGCAGTTCTTC
CSAGQNEQFF
>TRBD1|few|TRBV6-5|TRBJ2-7
TGTGCCAGCAGTTACAGACAGGGGCCCTACGAGCAGTACTTC
CASSYRQGPYEQYF
>TRBD2|-|TRBV4-2|TRBJ2-7
TGTGCCAGCAGCCAGCTACTAGCGGGGGGCTACGAGCAGTACTTC
CASSQLLAGGYEQYF
>-|few|TRBV11-2|TRBJ2-5
TGTGCCAGCAGCCCGGGGGAGACCCAGTACTTC
CASSPGETQYF
>-|few|TRBV5-1|TRBJ1-1
TGCGCCAGCAGCTTGGTCCCAGGCCGGAACACTGAAGCTTTCTTT
CASSLVPGRNTEAFF
>-|-|TRBV5-1|TRBJ2-5
TGCGCCAGCAGCTTCACAACCGAAGAGACCCAGTACTTC
CASSFTTEETQYF
>-|few|TRBV7-8|TRBJ1-1
TGTGCCAGCAGCTTACGCCGGGTCCAGAACACTGAAGCTTTCTTT
CASSLRRVQNTEAFF
>-|-|TRBV30|TRBJ1-1
TGTGCCTGGAGTGTGGAGTGGAACACTGAAGCTTTCTTT
CAWSVEWNTEAFF
>TRBD2|-|TRBV7-8|TRBJ2-7
TGTGCCAGCAGCGCGACTAGCGGGAGGCAAGAGCAGTACTTC
CASSATSGRQEQYF